This TCR gamma chain comes out of a study of in vitro expanded adult blood gammadelta T cells (dated by TCRdb to 2020 to 2022). Broadly, across the study: Among T cells, the purity of sorted Vgamma9Vdelta2 cells was between 94.4% and 100%. Each donor's cells were separately stimulated with HMBPP, zoledronate or AbnobaViscum P, and TRG and TRD CDR3 repertoires were sequenced for every condition. The TCR repertoire analysis included three subjects. The study compared the TCR repertoire of Vgamma9Vdelta2 T cells expanded in vitro with a mistletoe-extract drug against those expanded with HMBPP or zoledronate. What the study reported, not specific to this receptor: Every repertoire came from in vitro expanded cultures of healthy donor cells rather than from mistletoe-treated patients. The TRDV2 repertoire shared between treatments was private to each donor, and multidimensional scaling grouped TRD repertoires by subject rather than by stimulant. CDR3 length, diversity and J usage of AbnobaViscum P-expanded Vgamma9Vdelta2 repertoires were found to be similar to those of HMBPP- and zoledronate-expanded repertoires, which suggested a polyclonal response. Top TRGV9 CDR3 clonotypes were largely public, being shared across donors and across all three stimulation conditions.

The CDR3 measures 16 amino acids from cysteine to phenylalanine. The entry retains the CDR3 DNA only, 48 bases that are in frame from base 1. From V the trimming removes 0 bases and from J it removes 7 bases, while the gene matches leave 3 bases of the junction unaccounted for. CDR1 and CDR2 (GITISATS, ISYDGTV) derive from the germline V gene (reference sequence). Reading the label with the study, this specimen's treatment or condition is: AbnobaViscum Pini, a non-fermented European mistletoe (Viscum album, pine host) extract drug, about 920 ug/mL. Live CD3+ TCRgammadelta+ Vgamma9+ Vdelta2+ T cells were FACS-sorted on a FACS Aria III after expansion. Before expansion, PBMC received a one-day pulse of about 980 ug/mL AbnobaViscum P and were then washed three times. The cultures were expanded for roughly two weeks, and IL-2 was added again every 3 to 4 days. Once the one-day stimulant pulse was over, the cells were washed three times and then cultured in medium that contained 85 to 100 U/mL IL-2. Before culture, peripheral blood mononuclear cells were isolated by Lymphoprep gradient centrifugation and frozen in liquid nitrogen.

This clone qualifies as large (0.1 to 1%). Its binding antigen is unknown. No base quality values were provided; no much bigger clone lies one nucleotide off. Library preparation used 5' RACE. For each sample, the RNeasy Micro Kit was used to extract RNA from about 9,800 sorted cells. Libraries were prepared using template-switch reverse transcription and then PCR amplification of the CDR3gamma and CDR3delta regions. Sequencing of the amplicons was done on an Illumina MiSeq with the V2 300 kit, which yielded 150 bp paired-end reads. For the original study's pipeline: FastQC version 0.11.8 was used to check read quality. Using MiXCR version 3.0.3, reads were aligned to GenBank TRG or TRD reference genes to build the CDR3 sequences. MiXCR was run with default parameters, except that TRDD assembly used 3 consecutive nucleotides instead of 5. Repertoire analyses, including normalized Shannon-Wiener diversity, clonotype tracking and multidimensional scaling, used VDJtools version 1.2.1 with default settings. Out-of-frame CDR3 sequences and those containing stop codons were excluded from analysis. TCRdb reran clone calling on the public reads with CATT; rows sharing one DNA sequence were then combined. The V and J calls were determined by TCRdb, not by the authors. Within this sample are about 250 gamma-chain clones, with roughly 7.5% of them counted one time only. About 33% of the sample is taken by the ten largest.

The sequence came from an adult in good health. The sequence joins TRGV9 to TRGJP. The sequencing here drew on gamma-delta T cells from peripheral blood expanded in culture, taken from an in vitro culture stimulated with Abnoba P. The DNA sequence is as follows: TGTGCCTTGTGGGAGGTGCATGAGTTGGGCAAAAAAATCAAGGTATTT. It encodes CALWEVHELGKKIKVF.